A single sample gave rise to the 9 T cell receptor beta chains below, sequenced in a study of blood T cells in healthy people across ages. For the second PCR, which ran for 7 to 11 cycles, a sample-barcoded 5' primer and a J-beta primer mix were used. One entry per CDR3 protein results from TCRdb running MiXCR on the 5' RACE reads. The data hold about 620,000 distinct CDR3 sequences, with around a fifth observed a single time. The sample consisted of blood. All receptors derive from a man aged 65-85 years in good health.

This rearrangement joins TRBV20-1 to TRBJ2-5; D is unclear. The better agreement between TRBJ2-1 and the DNA end casts doubt on the J call. This CDR3 has 14 residues. The V gene's germline CDR1 is DFQATT and CDR2 SNEGSKA (reference sequence). CDR3 loop: CSARERASVDEQFF. CDR3 DNA sequence: TGCAGTGCTAGAGAAAGGGCCAGCGTGGATGAGCAGTTCTTC.

This rearrangement joins TRBV28 to TRBJ2-7, with 7 bases fitting TRBD1. Germline trimming cut 5 bases from V and 2 bases from J; bases unmatched to any gene: 6. Per the germline V gene, CDR1 is MDHEN and CDR2 is SYDVKM. The CDR3 contains 14 residues. The CDR3 DNA reads as TGTGCCAGCAGTCCCACGGGACAGCCCTACGAGCAGTACTTC. It specifies CASSPTGQPYEQYF.

The rearrangement links TRBV2 to TRBJ2-1; 8 bases match TRBD1. Unmatched junction bases numbered 5, after V lost 6 bases and J lost 4 bases. The CDR3 is made up of 14 amino acids. Germline CDR1 is SNHLY and CDR2 is FYNNEI. CDR3 residues: CASSPGQAYNEQFF. DNA for the CDR3: TGTGCCAGCAGCCCGGGACAGGCATACAATGAGCAGTTCTTC.

This clonotype showed up just a few times. The V call is TRBV30, the J call TRBJ1-3, with a tentative D call TRBD1 (5 bases). Germline V gene sequence: CDR1 GTSNPN, CDR2 SVGIG (reference sequence). The CDR3 loop spans 14 amino acids. V dropped 3 bases and J dropped 5 bases, with 14 bases sitting between them. CDR3 sequence (DNA): TGTGCCTGGAGCAGGGAAAGAACCAGAAACACCATATATTTT. Encoded protein: CAWSRERTRNTIYF.

The V and J genes are TRBV6-2 or TRBV6-3 and TRBJ1-2; TRBD1 agrees at 11 bases. The germline CDR1 and CDR2 sequences are MNHEY and SVGEGT. V lost 2 bases, J lost 8 bases, and 10 bases stayed unmatched. The CDR3 contains 16 residues. For the CDR3, the DNA is TGTGCCAGCAGTTACAAAGGACAGGGGGCGTTTACAGGCTACACCTTC. It specifies CASSYKGQGAFTGYTF.

This clonotype was picked up many times. This rearrangement joins TRBV12-3 or TRBV12-4 to TRBJ1-4, with 10 bases fitting TRBD1. This CDR3 region has 16 residues. V lost 7 bases, J lost 8 bases, and 13 bases stayed unmatched. The CDR3 sequence: CASKETGTGEREKLFF. CDR3 DNA: TGTGCCAGCAAGGAAACCGGGACAGGGGAAAGGGAAAAACTGTTTTTT.

This clonotype was counted between two and nine times. This chain connects TRBV10-3 to TRBJ2-5, with D uncertain. The J call may be faulty, since TRBJ2-7 better matches the DNA end. CDR3 length equals 11 residues. Germline V CDR1 and CDR2: ENHRY, SYGVKD. The CDR3 protein is CAISGAHEQYF. DNA for the CDR3: TGTGCCATCAGTGGGGCACACGAGCAGTACTTC.

This clonotype has a handful of counts. This rearrangement joins TRBV3-1 to TRBJ2-3, with D possibly being TRBD2 (5 bases). V lost 1 base, J lost 8 bases, and 10 bases lay in between. This CDR3 region has 13 residues. Germline V gene lookup returns CDR1 LGHDT and CDR2 YNNKEL (reference sequence). The CDR3 is CASSQVEGRTQYF. The CDR3, as DNA: TGTGCCAGCAGCCAAGTTGAGGGTCGTACGCAGTATTTT.

This chain uses TRBV7-2 with TRBJ2-7; D is perhaps TRBD1 (6 bases). There are 15 residues in the CDR3. Trimming stripped 2 bases from V and 1 base from J, with 12 bases between. Germline V CDR1 and CDR2: SGHTA, FQGNSA. The CDR3 nucleotides read TGTGCCAGCAGCTTAATGAGGGGACAATCCTACGAGCAGTACTTC. Encoded protein: CASSLMRGQSYEQYF.